This entry is about one TCR beta chain. This clone's antigen is unknown. Base qualities were left out, and no much larger clone turns up one base away. The data derive from a study of regulatory T cells in long-lasting Graves disease (dated by TCRdb to 2020 to 2023). General notes on the study: Antithyroid drugs had been taken for less than 3 months by newly diagnosed Graves' disease patients. Persistent Graves' disease patients were compared with newly diagnosed Graves' disease patients by peripheral blood TCR sequencing and RNA sequencing. The study was registered as a clinical trial and conducted in China. TCR sequencing covered about 13 persistent and approximately 20 newly diagnosed Graves' disease patients, around 33 samples in total.

V drops 3 bases and J drops 10 bases, leaving 12 bases in between. Looking up the germline V gene yields CDR1 MGHRA and CDR2 YSYEKL. The CDR3 covers 12 residues, taking in both the cysteine and the phenylalanine. Of all the DNA, just the CDR3 is kept, 36 bases in frame from base 1. Library method: multiplex PCR. Sequenced on an Illumina HiSeq 4000. TCR beta libraries were built with iRepertoire HTBI primers and Arm-PCR amplification of CDR3 regions. Gel purification was performed on PCR products prior to sequencing. On the authors' methods: Gene usage analysis of CDR3 amino acid clonotypes used the 62 TRBV and some 13 TRBJ segments found across samples. COPE and FqMerger were used to merge filtered high-quality paired reads into contigs. BLAST was used to align contigs to the IMGT TRBV, TRBD and TRBJ reference genes, and CDR3 was defined following IMGT. Clonotypes above 0.1% frequency were classified as highly expanded clones. Shannon entropy served as the measure of repertoire diversity, while the Gini coefficient captured V-J evenness. Public clonotypes were defined as clonotypes shared by more than one individual. The public reads were reanalyzed by TCRdb: fastp trimming at Q25, MiXCR alignment, in-frame beta chains only. CDR3 protein duplicates are merged, each entry listing the most common genes and DNA. What appears here as the V and J calls and clone size reflects TCRdb's work, not the paper's. This sample lists 400,000 to 450,000 distinct CDR3 sequences; 15% to 20% were detected once. The ten largest clones add up to around 11% of the sample.

What the study reported, not specific to this receptor: Lower TCR Shannon entropy and fewer highly expanded clones were observed in persistent Graves' disease patients than in newly diagnosed patients, which suggested clonal expansion. Sequencing and analysis were limited to the TCR beta chain. Preferential use of TRBV28, TRBJ1-2 and TRBJ2-5 was observed in persistent disease, whereas TRBV20-1 and TRBJ2-1 were favored in newly diagnosed disease. As a limitation, the authors acknowledged that the small sample size may reduce accuracy. Because the primary lesion, thyroid tissue, could not be accessed, the study looked at peripheral blood alone. Persistent patients shared more public clonotypes among themselves (2,741) than newly diagnosed patients did (approximately 970).

In light of the paper, this sample's time point label describes: newly diagnosed GD, antithyroid drugs for less than 3 months. RNA was extracted from PBMCs in TRIzol for both TCR sequencing and RNA sequencing. Graves' disease was diagnosed according to American Thyroid Association guidelines. Patients for the study were recruited at an endocrinology department in Xi'an, China. Each patient gave roughly 8.4 milliliters of peripheral blood, collected in an EDTA anticoagulant tube. Ficoll Paque Plus density gradient separation was used to isolate PBMCs, and no additional T cell sorting was done. RNA quality was checked with an Agilent 2100 Bioanalyzer and agarose gel, and concentration with a NanoDrop 2000. This sample was also put to use in a study of T cells in Graves' hyperthyroidism and ophthalmopathy. The second study's authors report: Stable Graves' hyperthyroidism was defined as the absence of progression to ophthalmopathy over 18 months of follow-up. Hyperthyroidism patients were newly diagnosed, with disease duration under 2 months, and aged 18 to 65 years. Exclusion was applied to patients with uncontrolled infections, other autoimmune diseases, pregnancy or lactation. Diagnoses were based on clinical symptoms, serum thyroxine and TRAb, thyroid ultrasound and orbital computed tomography. The first round of RT-PCR for the TCR CDR3 was performed with the HTBI primer set and the Qiagen OneStep RT-PCR kit. Most expanded thyroid clonotypes (frequency above 0.001) were also detected in blood, suggesting blood repertoires may reflect thyroid immune responses. A model built on a 13 V-J signature distinguished ophthalmopathy from stable hyperthyroidism, reaching about 88% sensitivity and under 84% specificity in cross-validation and 80%/75% in testing. In validation, the model predicted progression to ophthalmopathy a median of 6.5 months before onset, with 65% to 71% sensitivity and 72.22% specificity. A discovery cohort of approximately 97 patients, roughly 45 with Graves' ophthalmopathy and about 60 with stable Graves' hyperthyroidism, was used to find distinguishing TCR V-J signatures. Prospective prediction of ophthalmopathy was tested in an independent validation cohort consisting of 18 hyperthyroidism patients and more than 15 patients who later progressed to ophthalmopathy. The 100 discovery patients were randomly split 7:3 into training and test sets. In roughly six Graves' hyperthyroidism patients, the study also compared T-cell repertoires from thyroid tissue with T-cell repertoires from blood. After blood sampling, hyperthyroidism patients were treated with methimazole at a starting dose of 30 mg daily, and ophthalmopathy patients were treated with high-dose intravenous methylprednisolone. A second multiplex PCR round built the libraries, followed by size selection and purification. Paired-end sequencing of the libraries was performed with 100 bp reads on an Illumina HiSeq2000. SOAPnuke was used to process the raw data, with reads discarded if the reads contained adapters or uncalled bases, had a mean Phred below 15, or lacked an exact constant-primer or identifier match. COPE v1.2.5 was used to merge high-quality paired reads, and clonotypes were defined as unique nucleotide sequences. MiTCR v1.1 was used to align clonotypes to the IMGT TRBV, TRBD and TRBJ reference segments. The analysis was restricted to V-J combinations with a frequency above 0.0001, which together covered around 99% of the repertoires. The TCS score was defined as F50 (clonal expansion) divided by E x V (chaos), with BLOSUM62-based TCRdist calculated between CDR3 peptides within each V-J. Welch's t-statistics and random forest reduced 450 to 600 V-J features to 13, which were used in a naive Bayes classifier (R e1071). Sample size was not statistically predetermined, and blinding of investigators to group allocation was not performed. The paper describes TCR Vbeta CDR3 sequencing of about 140 peripheral blood samples, made up of some 42 ophthalmopathy patients, roughly 72 hyperthyroidism patients and 17 progressor patients.

Here the chain combines TRBV4-1 and TRBJ1-1; a tentative D call is TRBD1 (5 bases match). Sequencing used peripheral blood mononuclear cells (PBMCs), obtained at new diagnosis, from a patient treated with antithyroid drugs. The sequence was collected from a woman younger than 45 with Graves disease. Donor details come from another sample of the same person, matched by shared clones. DNA sequence: TGCGCCAGCAGCCAGATAGGGGCGGGAGCTTTCTTT. This sequence encodes CASSQIGAGAFF.